This paragraph covers one T cell receptor (beta chain) sequence. Its antigen is not identified. Unique molecular identifiers were incorporated into the prepared TCRbeta library. TCRdb reprocessed the PCR reads with MiXCR, giving one entry per CDR3 protein. The table records more than 400,000 distinct CDR3 sequences, around 10% of them present only once. This specimen comes from a study of T-cell reconstitution after alpha-beta-depleted transplantation in children. Study-wide results and limits: Reportedly, only several hundred clones from non-depleted graft cells drove alpha-beta T-cell counts at about two months. T-cell counts and diversity at one year post-transplant came mainly from newly produced T cells.

CDR1 is MNHEY, CDR2 SMNVEV, per germline (reference sequence). This CDR3 is 14 amino acids long. Trimming shortened V by 4 bases and J by 2 bases, and 9 bases separated the two germline ends. Sequenced here: PBMCs, mostly from graft donor cells, sampled 180 days after TCRalphabeta/CD19-depleted stem cell transplant. The chain recombines TRBV27 with TRBJ2-1, with D tentatively TRBD1 or TRBD2 (5 bases each). The receptor's source is a female patient younger than 10 who had a stem cell transplant for aplastic anemia, so the T cells may come from the graft donor. CDR3 sequence: CASSWDQTYNEQFF. CDR3 in DNA: TGTGCCAGCAGTTGGGACCAGACCTACAATGAGCAGTTCTTC.